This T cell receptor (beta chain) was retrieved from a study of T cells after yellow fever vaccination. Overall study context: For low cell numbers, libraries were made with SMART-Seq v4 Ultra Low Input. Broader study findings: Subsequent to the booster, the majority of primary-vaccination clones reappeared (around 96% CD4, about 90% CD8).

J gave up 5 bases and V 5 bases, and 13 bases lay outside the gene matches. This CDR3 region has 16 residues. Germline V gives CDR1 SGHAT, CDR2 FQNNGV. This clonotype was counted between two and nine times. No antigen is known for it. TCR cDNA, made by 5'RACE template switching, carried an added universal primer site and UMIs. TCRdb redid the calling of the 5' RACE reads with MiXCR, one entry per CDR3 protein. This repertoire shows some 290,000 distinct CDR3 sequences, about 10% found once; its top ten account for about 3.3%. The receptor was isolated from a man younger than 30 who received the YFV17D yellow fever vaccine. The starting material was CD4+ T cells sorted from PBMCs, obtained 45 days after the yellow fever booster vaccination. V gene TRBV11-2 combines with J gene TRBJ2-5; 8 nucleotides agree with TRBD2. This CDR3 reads CASSHADGGGWETQYF. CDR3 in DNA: TGTGCCAGCAGCCACGCCGACGGCGGGGGGTGGGAGACCCAGTACTTC.